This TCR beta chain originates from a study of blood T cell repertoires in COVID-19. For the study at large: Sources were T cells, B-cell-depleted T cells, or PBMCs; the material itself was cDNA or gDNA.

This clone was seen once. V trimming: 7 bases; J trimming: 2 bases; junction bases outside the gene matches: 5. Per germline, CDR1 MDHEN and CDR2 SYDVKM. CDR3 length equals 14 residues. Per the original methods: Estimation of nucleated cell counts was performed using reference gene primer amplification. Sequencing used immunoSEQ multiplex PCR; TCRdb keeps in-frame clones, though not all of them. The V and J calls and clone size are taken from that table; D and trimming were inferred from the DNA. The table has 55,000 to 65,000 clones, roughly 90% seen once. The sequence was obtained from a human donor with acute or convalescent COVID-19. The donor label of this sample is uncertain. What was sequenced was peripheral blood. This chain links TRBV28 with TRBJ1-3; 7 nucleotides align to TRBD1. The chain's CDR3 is CASKDRRAGNTIYF. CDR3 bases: TGTGCCAGCAAGGACAGGAGGGCTGGAAACACCATATATTTT.